This T cell receptor (beta chain) was captured in a study of control samples from healthy donors and cancer patients. Profiling relied on immunoSEQ multiplex PCR, and the TCRdb table lists in-frame clones only, not all of them. Of some 250,000 clones in the sample, around 80% are singletons; the top ten hold 13%. Trimming removed 0 bases from V and 0 bases from J, with 12 bases in between. Germline CDR1 is LGHDT and CDR2 is YNNKEL (reference sequence). The CDR3 consists of 17 residues. Sequencing used PBMCs. This TCR was recovered from a woman aged 55-69 years with lung cancer. This chain joins TRBV3-1 (or the pseudogene TRBV3-2) and TRBJ1-3, with D possibly being TRBD1 (5 bases). CDR3 DNA: TGTGCCAGCAGCCAAGATACGCGACAGAGCTCTGGAAACACCATATATTTT. Amino acid sequence: CASSQDTRQSSGNTIYF.